Presented here are 8 T cell receptor beta chains from one specimen sequenced in a study of siplizumab effects on memory and regulatory T cells. Data came from immunoSEQ multiplex PCR; TCRdb stores just in-frame clones and leaves some out. The sample carries fewer than 100,000 clones, approximately 95% recorded once. Sequences were obtained from CD8+ T cells sorted from blood. These receptor sequences come from a human donor in good health.

This clone was counted a single time. The rearrangement links TRBV9 to TRBJ1-2, with 7 bases lining up with TRBD1. Germline values: CDR1 SGDLS, CDR2 YYNGEE. The CDR3 loop spans 16 amino acids. V lost 5 bases and J lost 4; bases outside the gene matches: 14. CDR3 DNA sequence: TGTGCCAGCAGGGGTAGTAAGGGACAGACCCCCTATGGCTACACCTTC. Protein product: CASRGSKGQTPYGYTF. The full variable domain, rest sourced from reference TRBV9 and TRBJ1-2, is DSGVTQTPKHLITATGQRVTLRCSPRSGDLSVYWYQQSLDQGLQFLIQYYNGEERAKGNILERFSAQQFPDLHSELNLSSLELGDSALYFCASRGSKGQTPYGYTFGSGTRLTVV.

The rearrangement links TRBV28 to TRBJ2-7, with D possibly TRBD2 on 5 matching bases. V shed 2 bases and J shed 6 bases, with 11 bases lying between them. The CDR3 totals 13 residues. The germline V gene encodes CDR1 MDHEN and CDR2 SYDVKM. The CDR3 reads CASSLSLAREQYF. CDR3 nucleotides: TGTGCCAGCAGTTTAAGCCTAGCTCGCGAGCAGTACTTC.

The chain employs TRBV11-1 and TRBJ2-7, with 8 bases identical to TRBD2. This CDR3 has 14 amino acids. From germline, CDR1 is SGHAT and CDR2 FQDESV (reference sequence). The ends lost 4 bases at V and 1 base at J; junction bases unmatched: 3. CDR3 in amino acids: CASSWGLESYEQYF. The CDR3 region has the DNA TGTGCCAGCAGCTGGGGACTAGAATCCTACGAGCAGTACTTC.

Concerning this clone itself: Relative to the germline gene, one junction end is altered; a read error may explain this. In the same sample, other DNA sequences code for this CDR3. The chain carries TRBV28 and TRBJ1-1; tentatively, D is TRBD1 (6 bases). From germline, CDR1 is MDHEN and CDR2 SYDVKM. The CDR3 loop spans 13 amino acids. CDR3 sequence reads: CASTDRMDTEAFF. CDR3 in DNA: TGTGCCAGCACCGACAGGATGGACACTGAAGCTTTCTTC.

The V gene is TRBV4-1, the J gene TRBJ2-1; 9 bases align to TRBD2. The CDR3 spans 17 residues. The germline V gene encodes CDR1 MGHRA and CDR2 YSYEKL. V lost 4 bases, J lost 4 bases, and 11 bases stayed unmatched. The CDR3 region is CASSPTISGSRYNEQFF. DNA for the CDR3: TGCGCCAGCAGCCCTACAATTAGCGGGAGCAGGTACAATGAGCAGTTCTTC.

This chain connects TRBV29-1 to TRBJ1-1, with a tentative D call TRBD1 (5 bases). The germline V gene has CDR1 SQVTM and CDR2 ANQGSEA. The ends were cut back, 7 bases at V and 7 bases at J, with 16 bases in the middle. The CDR3 runs 12 residues. CDR3 region: CSALGPSGEAFF. CDR3 DNA sequence: TGCAGCGCGCTGGGACCTTCCGGTGAAGCTTTCTTT.

CDR3 DNA sequence: TGTGCCAGCAGCCAAGGCTATGGCTACACCTTC. As protein: CASSQGYGYTF. The V gene is TRBV27, the J gene TRBJ1-2; no clear D gene. This CDR3 contains 11 residues. The germline CDR1 and CDR2 sequences are MNHEY and SMNVEV (reference sequence). Trimming removed 6 bases from V and 4 bases from J, with 6 bases in between.

The rearrangement links TRBV4-1 to TRBJ1-6; a possible D gene is TRBD1 (6 bases). The CDR3 is 17 amino acids. The germline V gene has CDR1 MGHRA and CDR2 YSYEKL. V dropped 2 bases and J dropped 0 bases, with 11 bases sitting between them. The CDR3 loop reads CASSQNQGSSYNSPLHF. CDR3 nucleotides: TGCGCCAGCAGCCAAAATCAGGGGAGCTCCTATAATTCACCCCTCCACTTT.